This T cell receptor (beta chain) was sequenced in a study of monozygotic twins with cystic fibrosis. About the study: Around 3 micrograms of fragmented DNA underwent roughly 16 PCR cycles for library preparation. General study findings and limits: No link emerged between shared CDR3 counts and age, concordance or severity. Unrelated CF individuals shared fewer identical clonotypes than monozygotic CF twins. The repertoire was suggested to be naive-dominated, clonality median around 0.0089.

Details on this clone: The antigen remains undetermined.

The CDR3 runs to 16 residues. V lost 2 bases to trimming and J lost 3 bases; unmatched junction nucleotides: 8. Germline lookup yields CDR1 SGHDT and CDR2 YYEEEE. Generated by immunoSEQ multiplex PCR, the TCRdb table keeps only in-frame clones and is missing some. Among around 30,000 clones, around 96% were seen once, and the ten largest hold 0.15% to 0.2%. The TCR was taken from a girl aged 2-10 years with cystic fibrosis. The source material was blood. The chain carries TRBV5-6 and TRBJ1-5; 7 bases are a match to TRBD1. CDR3 residues: CASSFAGQAYNQPQHF. The CDR3, as DNA: TGTGCCAGCAGCTTCGCCGGACAGGCCTACAATCAGCCCCAGCATTTT.